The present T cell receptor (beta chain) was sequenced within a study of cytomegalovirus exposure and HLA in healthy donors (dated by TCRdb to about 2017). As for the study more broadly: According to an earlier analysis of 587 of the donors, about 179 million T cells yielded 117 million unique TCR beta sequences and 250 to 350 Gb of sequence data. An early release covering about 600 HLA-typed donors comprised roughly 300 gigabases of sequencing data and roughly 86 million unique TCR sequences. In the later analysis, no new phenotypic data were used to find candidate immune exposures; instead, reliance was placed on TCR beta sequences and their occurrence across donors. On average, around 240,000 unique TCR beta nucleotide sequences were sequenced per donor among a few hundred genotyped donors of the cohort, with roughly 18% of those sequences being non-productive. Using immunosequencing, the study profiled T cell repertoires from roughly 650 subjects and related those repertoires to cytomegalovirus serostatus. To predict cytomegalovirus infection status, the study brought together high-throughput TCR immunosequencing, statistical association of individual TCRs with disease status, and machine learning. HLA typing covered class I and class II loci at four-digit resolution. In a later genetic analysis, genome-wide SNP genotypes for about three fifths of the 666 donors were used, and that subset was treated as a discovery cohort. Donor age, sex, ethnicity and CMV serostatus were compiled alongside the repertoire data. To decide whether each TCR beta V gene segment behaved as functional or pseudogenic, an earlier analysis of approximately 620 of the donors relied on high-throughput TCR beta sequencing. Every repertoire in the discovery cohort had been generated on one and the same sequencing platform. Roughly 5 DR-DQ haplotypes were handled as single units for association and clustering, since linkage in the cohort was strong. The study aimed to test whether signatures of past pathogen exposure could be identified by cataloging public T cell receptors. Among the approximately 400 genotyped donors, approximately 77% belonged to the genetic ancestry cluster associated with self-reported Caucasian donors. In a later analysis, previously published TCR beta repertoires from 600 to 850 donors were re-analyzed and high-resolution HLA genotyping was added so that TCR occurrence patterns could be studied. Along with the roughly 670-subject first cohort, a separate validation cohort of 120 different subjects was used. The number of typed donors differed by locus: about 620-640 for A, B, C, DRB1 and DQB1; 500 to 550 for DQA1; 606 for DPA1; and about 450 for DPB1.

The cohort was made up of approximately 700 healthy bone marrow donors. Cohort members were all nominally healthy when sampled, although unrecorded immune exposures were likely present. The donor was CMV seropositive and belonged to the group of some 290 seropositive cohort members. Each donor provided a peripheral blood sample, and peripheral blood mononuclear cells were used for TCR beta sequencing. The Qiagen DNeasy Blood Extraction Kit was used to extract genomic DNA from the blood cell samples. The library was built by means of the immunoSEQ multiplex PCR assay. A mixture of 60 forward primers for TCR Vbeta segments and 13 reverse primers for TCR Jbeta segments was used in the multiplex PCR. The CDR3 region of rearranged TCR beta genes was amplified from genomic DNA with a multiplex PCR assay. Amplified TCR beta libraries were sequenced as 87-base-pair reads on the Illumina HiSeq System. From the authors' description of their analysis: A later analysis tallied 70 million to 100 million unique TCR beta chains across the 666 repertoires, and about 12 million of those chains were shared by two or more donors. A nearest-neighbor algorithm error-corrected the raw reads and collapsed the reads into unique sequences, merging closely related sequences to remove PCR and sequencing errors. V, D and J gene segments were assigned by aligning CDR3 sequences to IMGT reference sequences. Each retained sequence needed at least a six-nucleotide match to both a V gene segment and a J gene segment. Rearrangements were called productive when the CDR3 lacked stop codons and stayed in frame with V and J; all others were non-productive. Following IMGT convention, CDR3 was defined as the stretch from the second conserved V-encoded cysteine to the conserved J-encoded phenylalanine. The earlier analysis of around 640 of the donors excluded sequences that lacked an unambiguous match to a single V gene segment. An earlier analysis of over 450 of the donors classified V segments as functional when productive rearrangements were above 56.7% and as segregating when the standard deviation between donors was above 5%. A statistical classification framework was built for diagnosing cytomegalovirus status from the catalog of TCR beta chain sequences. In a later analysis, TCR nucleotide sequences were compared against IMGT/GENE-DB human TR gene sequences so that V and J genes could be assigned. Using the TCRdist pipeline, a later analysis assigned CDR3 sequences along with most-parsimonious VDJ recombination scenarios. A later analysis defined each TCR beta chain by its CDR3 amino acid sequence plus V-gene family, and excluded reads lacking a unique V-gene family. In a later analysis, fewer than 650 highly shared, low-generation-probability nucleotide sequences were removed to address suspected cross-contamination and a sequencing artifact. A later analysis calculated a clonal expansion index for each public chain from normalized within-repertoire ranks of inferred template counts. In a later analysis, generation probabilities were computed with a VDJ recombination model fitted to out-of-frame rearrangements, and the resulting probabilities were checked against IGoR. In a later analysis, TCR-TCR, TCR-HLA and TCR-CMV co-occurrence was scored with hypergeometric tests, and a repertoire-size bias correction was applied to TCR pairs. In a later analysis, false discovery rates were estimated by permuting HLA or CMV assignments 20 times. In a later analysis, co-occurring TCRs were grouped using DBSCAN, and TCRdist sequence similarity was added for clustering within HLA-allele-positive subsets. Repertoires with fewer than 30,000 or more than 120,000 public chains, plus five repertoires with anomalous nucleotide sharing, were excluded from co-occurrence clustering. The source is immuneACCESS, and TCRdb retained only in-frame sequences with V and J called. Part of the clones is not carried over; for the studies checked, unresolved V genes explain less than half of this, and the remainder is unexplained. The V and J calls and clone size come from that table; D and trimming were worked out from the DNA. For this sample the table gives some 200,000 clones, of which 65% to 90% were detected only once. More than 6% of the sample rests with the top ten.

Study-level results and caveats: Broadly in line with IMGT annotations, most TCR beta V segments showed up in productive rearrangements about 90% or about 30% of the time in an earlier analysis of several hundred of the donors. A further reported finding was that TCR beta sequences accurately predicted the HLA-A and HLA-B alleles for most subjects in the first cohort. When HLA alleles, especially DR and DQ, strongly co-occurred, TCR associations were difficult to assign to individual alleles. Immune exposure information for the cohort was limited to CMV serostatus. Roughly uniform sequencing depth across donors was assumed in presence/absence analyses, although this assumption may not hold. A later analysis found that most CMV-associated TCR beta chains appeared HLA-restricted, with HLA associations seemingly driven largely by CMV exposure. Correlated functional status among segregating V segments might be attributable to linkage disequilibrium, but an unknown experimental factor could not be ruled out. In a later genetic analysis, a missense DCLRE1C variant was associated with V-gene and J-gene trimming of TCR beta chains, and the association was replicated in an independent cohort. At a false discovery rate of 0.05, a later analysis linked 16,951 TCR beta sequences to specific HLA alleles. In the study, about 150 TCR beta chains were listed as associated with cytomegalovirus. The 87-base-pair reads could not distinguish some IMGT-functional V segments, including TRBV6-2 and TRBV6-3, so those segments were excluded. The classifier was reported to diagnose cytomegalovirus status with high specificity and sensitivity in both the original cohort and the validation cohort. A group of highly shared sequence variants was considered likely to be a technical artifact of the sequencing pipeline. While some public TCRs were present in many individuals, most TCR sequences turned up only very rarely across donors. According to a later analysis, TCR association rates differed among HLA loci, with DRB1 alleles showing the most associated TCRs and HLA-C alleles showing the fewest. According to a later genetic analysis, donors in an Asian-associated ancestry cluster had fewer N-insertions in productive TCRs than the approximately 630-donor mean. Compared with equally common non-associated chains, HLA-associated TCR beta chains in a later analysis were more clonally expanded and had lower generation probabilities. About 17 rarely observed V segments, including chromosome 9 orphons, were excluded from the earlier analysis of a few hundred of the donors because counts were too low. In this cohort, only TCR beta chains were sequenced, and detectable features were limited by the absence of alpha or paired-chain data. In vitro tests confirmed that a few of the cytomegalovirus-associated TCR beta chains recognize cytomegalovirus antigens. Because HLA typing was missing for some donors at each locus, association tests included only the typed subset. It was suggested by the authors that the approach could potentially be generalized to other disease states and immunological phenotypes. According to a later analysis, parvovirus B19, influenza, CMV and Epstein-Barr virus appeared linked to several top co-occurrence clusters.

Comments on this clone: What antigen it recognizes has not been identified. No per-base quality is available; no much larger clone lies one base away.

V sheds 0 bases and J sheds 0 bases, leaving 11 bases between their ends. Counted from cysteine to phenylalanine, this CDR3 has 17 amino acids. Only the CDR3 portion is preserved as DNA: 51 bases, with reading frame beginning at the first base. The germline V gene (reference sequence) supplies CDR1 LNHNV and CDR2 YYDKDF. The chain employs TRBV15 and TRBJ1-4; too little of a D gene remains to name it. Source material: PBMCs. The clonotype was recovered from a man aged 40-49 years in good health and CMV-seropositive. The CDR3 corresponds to CATSRDARLATNEKLFF. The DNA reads TGTGCCACCAGCAGAGATGCGAGGCTAGCAACTAATGAAAAACTGTTTTTT.